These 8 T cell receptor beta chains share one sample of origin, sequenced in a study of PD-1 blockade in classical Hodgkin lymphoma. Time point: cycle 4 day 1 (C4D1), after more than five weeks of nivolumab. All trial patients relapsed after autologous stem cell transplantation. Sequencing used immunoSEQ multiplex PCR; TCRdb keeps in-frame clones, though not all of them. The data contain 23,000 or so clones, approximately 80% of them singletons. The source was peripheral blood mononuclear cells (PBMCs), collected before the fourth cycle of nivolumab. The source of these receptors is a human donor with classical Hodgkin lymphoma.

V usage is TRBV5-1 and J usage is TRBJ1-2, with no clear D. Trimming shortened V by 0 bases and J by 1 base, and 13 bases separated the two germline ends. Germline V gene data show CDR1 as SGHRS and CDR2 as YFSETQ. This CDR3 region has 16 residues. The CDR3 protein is CASSLGLAVDNYGYTF. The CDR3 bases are TGCGCCAGCAGCTTGGGATTGGCGGTGGATAACTATGGCTACACCTTC.

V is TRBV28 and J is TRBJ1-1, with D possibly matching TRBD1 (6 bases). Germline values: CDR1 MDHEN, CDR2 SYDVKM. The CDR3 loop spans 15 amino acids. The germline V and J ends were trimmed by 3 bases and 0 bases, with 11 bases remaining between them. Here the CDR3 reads CASSLPGQLNTEAFF. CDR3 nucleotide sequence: TGTGCCAGCAGTTTGCCCGGACAGCTGAACACTGAAGCTTTCTTT.

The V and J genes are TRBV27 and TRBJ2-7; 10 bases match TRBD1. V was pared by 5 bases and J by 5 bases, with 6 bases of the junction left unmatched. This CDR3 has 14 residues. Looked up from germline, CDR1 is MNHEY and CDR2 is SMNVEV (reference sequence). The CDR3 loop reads CASSRDRGVDEQYF. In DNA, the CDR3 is TGTGCCAGCAGTAGGGACAGGGGAGTTGACGAGCAGTACTTC.

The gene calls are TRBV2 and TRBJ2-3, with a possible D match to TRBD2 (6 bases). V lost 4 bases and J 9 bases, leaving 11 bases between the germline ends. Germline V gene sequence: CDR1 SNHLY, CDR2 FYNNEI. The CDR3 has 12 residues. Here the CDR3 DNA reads TGTGCCAGCAGTGTACCGCGGGGCACGCAGTATTTT. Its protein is CASSVPRGTQYF.

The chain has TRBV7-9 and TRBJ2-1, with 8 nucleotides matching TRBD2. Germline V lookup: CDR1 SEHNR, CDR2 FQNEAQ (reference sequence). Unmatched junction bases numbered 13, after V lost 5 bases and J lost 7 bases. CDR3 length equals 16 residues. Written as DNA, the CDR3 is TGTGCCAGCAGCGCTAGGTCGGGACTAGGGGATAATGAGCAGTTCTTC. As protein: CASSARSGLGDNEQFF.

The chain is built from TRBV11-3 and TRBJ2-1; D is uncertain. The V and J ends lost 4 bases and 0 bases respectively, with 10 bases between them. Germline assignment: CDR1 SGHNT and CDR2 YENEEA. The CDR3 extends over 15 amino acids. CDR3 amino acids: CASSSRRSSYNEQFF. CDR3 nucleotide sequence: TGTGCCAGCAGCTCCCGCCGAAGCTCCTACAATGAGCAGTTCTTC.

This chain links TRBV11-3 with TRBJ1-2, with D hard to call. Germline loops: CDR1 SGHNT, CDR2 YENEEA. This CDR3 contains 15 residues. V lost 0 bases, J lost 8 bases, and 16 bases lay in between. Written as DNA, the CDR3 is TGTGCCAGCAGCTTAGATAGTGGACCACCTCGGGGCTACACCTTC. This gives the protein CASSLDSGPPRGYTF.

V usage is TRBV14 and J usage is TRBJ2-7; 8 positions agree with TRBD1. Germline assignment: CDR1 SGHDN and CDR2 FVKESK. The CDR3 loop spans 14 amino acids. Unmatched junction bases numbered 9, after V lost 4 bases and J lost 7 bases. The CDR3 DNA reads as TGTGCCAGCAGCCTCGGGACAGGTCTGTGGGAGCAGTACTTC. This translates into CASSLGTGLWEQYF.